This TCR beta chain derives from a study of T cell changes during pregnancy in multiple sclerosis. Only in-frame clones appear in the TCRdb table, and some are missing; sequencing was by immunoSEQ multiplex PCR. Among some 64,000 clones listed, about 90% were seen once. This clone was observed a handful of times. This specimen includes other DNA sequences encoding the same CDR3. Looked up from germline, CDR1 is MNHEY and CDR2 is SMNVEV (reference sequence). With 8 bases removed from V and 0 bases from J, the gap between germline ends came to 11 bases. The CDR3 extends over 14 amino acids. The J gene is TRBJ1-3, the V gene TRBV27; TRBD1 is a possible D gene (6 bases). The source material was peripheral blood, sampled in the second trimester of pregnancy. The receptor comes from a female donor in good health, enrolled as a control in a pregnancy study. The CDR3 here is CASQDRSSGNTIYF. As DNA, the CDR3 is TGTGCCAGCCAAGACAGGAGCTCTGGAAACACCATATATTTT.